Listed below are T cell receptor beta chains from one sample, sequenced in a study of control samples from healthy donors and cancer patients. The data were produced by immunoSEQ multiplex PCR, yet TCRdb's version contains in-frame clones alone and is incomplete. The sample shows approximately 150,000 clones, about 90% of them seen only once. The source material was blood. The receptors derive from a woman aged 40 to 50 in good health. CDR3s include the opening cysteine and the closing phenylalanine or tryptophan. Fields, in order: CDR3 DNA, CDR3 protein, D gene, clone size, J gene, V gene. A D gene is named only where the DNA matches it firmly. Size values are once, few and many counts, or a class for expanded clones, and some rows have none.

CDR3 DNA: TGTGCCAGCAGCCCCGGCGGGGGGGCCAATATCTATGAGCAGTTCTTC
CDR3 protein: CASSPGGGANIYEQFF
D gene: TRBD2
clone size: .
J gene: TRBJ2-1
V gene: TRBV9

CDR3 DNA: TGTGCCAGCAGCCTGGGACAGGGGGCCGGCACCGGGGAGCTGTTTTTT
CDR3 protein: CASSLGQGAGTGELFF
D gene: TRBD1
clone size: .
J gene: TRBJ2-2
V gene: TRBV7-9

CDR3 DNA: TGTGCCAGCAGTGTAGGACTGACTAGCGGGGGTGGAGATACGCAGTATTTT
CDR3 protein: CASSVGLTSGGGDTQYF
D gene: TRBD2
clone size: .
J gene: TRBJ2-3
V gene: TRBV25-1

CDR3 DNA: TGTGCCAGCAGCGCGGGACAGAATCAGCCCCAGCATTTT
CDR3 protein: CASSAGQNQPQHF
D gene: TRBD1
clone size: .
J gene: TRBJ1-5
V gene: TRBV5-6

CDR3 DNA: TGTGCCAGCAGCTTAGAAGGTTACGGCTACACCTTC
CDR3 protein: CASSLEGYGYTF
D gene: .
clone size: .
J gene: TRBJ1-2
V gene: TRBV11-2

CDR3 DNA: TGTGCCAGCAGCCTACAACCGAACACCGGGGAGCTGTTTTTT
CDR3 protein: CASSLQPNTGELFF
D gene: .
clone size: .
J gene: TRBJ2-2
V gene: TRBV7-3

CDR3 DNA: TGTGCCAGCAGCCCTCGGACAGGGGACCGTGGCTACACCTTC
CDR3 protein: CASSPRTGDRGYTF
D gene: TRBD1
clone size: .
J gene: TRBJ1-2
V gene: TRBV7-2

CDR3 DNA: TGTGCCAGCGTCGGGAGGGGAGGGAACACTGAAGCTTTCTTT
CDR3 protein: CASVGRGGNTEAFF
D gene: .
clone size: .
J gene: TRBJ1-1
V gene: TRBV6-5

CDR3 DNA: TGCGCCAGCAGCCAAAACATGGGTTTAAATTCACCCCTCCACTTT
CDR3 protein: CASSQNMGLNSPLHF
D gene: .
clone size: .
J gene: TRBJ1-6
V gene: TRBV4-1

CDR3 DNA: TGTGCCAGCAGCTTAGAAACAGGGGGTTCCTACGAGCAGTACTTC
CDR3 protein: CASSLETGGSYEQYF
D gene: TRBD1
clone size: .
J gene: TRBJ2-7
V gene: TRBV7-8

CDR3 DNA: TGTGCCAGTAGTACCCCCGGACTGAACACTGAAGCTTTCTTT
CDR3 protein: CASSTPGLNTEAFF
D gene: .
clone size: .
J gene: TRBJ1-1
V gene: TRBV19

CDR3 DNA: TGTGCCAGCAGCTACACCGGGACAGGGGGCTTGTGGGAAAAACTGTTTTTT
CDR3 protein: CASSYTGTGGLWEKLFF
D gene: TRBD1
clone size: .
J gene: TRBJ1-4
V gene: TRBV11-3

CDR3 DNA: TGTGCCAGCAGTCTTACAGGGGGTCGGGCAGATACGCAGTATTTT
CDR3 protein: CASSLTGGRADTQYF
D gene: TRBD1
clone size: .
J gene: TRBJ2-3
V gene: TRBV2

CDR3 DNA: TGTGCCAGTAGTCCCGACGGGACCGGTGGCAAAAACATTCAGTACTTC
CDR3 protein: CASSPDGTGGKNIQYF
D gene: .
clone size: .
J gene: TRBJ2-4
V gene: TRBV19

CDR3 DNA: TGTGCCAGCAGTCCGCTTGCCGAAAAACTGTTTTTT
CDR3 protein: CASSPLAEKLFF
D gene: .
clone size: .
J gene: TRBJ1-4
V gene: TRBV12-3/TRBV12-4

CDR3 DNA: TGCAGCGTTGAGCCGACTAGCGGCCAGTCCTACAATGAGCAGTTCTTC
CDR3 protein: CSVEPTSGQSYNEQFF
D gene: TRBD2
clone size: .
J gene: TRBJ2-1
V gene: TRBV29-1

CDR3 DNA: TGTGCCAGCAGCTTGTTTGCAACGGATGGCTACACCTTC
CDR3 protein: CASSLFATDGYTF
D gene: .
clone size: .
J gene: TRBJ1-2
V gene: TRBV5-4

CDR3 DNA: TGTGCCACCAGCAGAGATGCCTGGGGGAGCACTGAAGCTTTCTTT
CDR3 protein: CATSRDAWGSTEAFF
D gene: .
clone size: .
J gene: TRBJ1-1
V gene: TRBV15

CDR3 DNA: TGTGCCAGCGCAACGTATGGACAGCCCCAGCATTTT
CDR3 protein: CASATYGQPQHF
D gene: .
clone size: .
J gene: TRBJ1-5
V gene: TRBV5-4

CDR3 DNA: TGTGCCAGTAGTTGGGGGATTGGGGCCAACGTCCTGACTTTC
CDR3 protein: CASSWGIGANVLTF
D gene: .
clone size: .
J gene: TRBJ2-6
V gene: TRBV19

CDR3 DNA: TGCGCCAGCAGTCAAGTGGGGGGATCTGCAACTAATGAAAAACTGTTTTTT
CDR3 protein: CASSQVGGSATNEKLFF
D gene: .
clone size: few
J gene: TRBJ1-4
V gene: TRBV23-1

CDR3 DNA: TGCGCCAGCAGCCAGGGGGCTCCGAACACCGGGGAGCTGTTTTTT
CDR3 protein: CASSQGAPNTGELFF
D gene: .
clone size: .
J gene: TRBJ2-2
V gene: TRBV4-1

CDR3 DNA: TGCGCCAGCAGCCTGACCCCAGAGACCCAGTACTTC
CDR3 protein: CASSLTPETQYF
D gene: .
clone size: .
J gene: TRBJ2-5
V gene: TRBV5-1

CDR3 DNA: TGTGCCAGCAGTGAAACAGAGAACACCGGGGAGCTGTTTTTT
CDR3 protein: CASSETENTGELFF
D gene: .
clone size: .
J gene: TRBJ2-2
V gene: TRBV2

CDR3 DNA: TGCGCCAGCAGCCAAGTAAGGGGGGATGAAAAACTGTTTTTT
CDR3 protein: CASSQVRGDEKLFF
D gene: .
clone size: .
J gene: TRBJ1-4
V gene: TRBV4-1

CDR3 DNA: TGCAGCGTTGAGGGGACAGACCAAGAGACCCAGTACTTC
CDR3 protein: CSVEGTDQETQYF
D gene: TRBD1
clone size: .
J gene: TRBJ2-5
V gene: TRBV29-1

CDR3 DNA: TGTGCCAGCAGCTTAGATATCGGGTTGAACACTGAAGCTTTCTTT
CDR3 protein: CASSLDIGLNTEAFF
D gene: .
clone size: .
J gene: TRBJ1-1
V gene: TRBV7-8

CDR3 DNA: TGTGCCAGCAGCTCGGGACAGGTCTATGGCTACACCTTC
CDR3 protein: CASSSGQVYGYTF
D gene: TRBD1
clone size: .
J gene: TRBJ1-2
V gene: TRBV6-5

CDR3 DNA: TGTGCCAGCAGCTTTGTGCCGGGGGCTAAAGAGACCCAGTACTTC
CDR3 protein: CASSFVPGAKETQYF
D gene: .
clone size: once
J gene: TRBJ2-5
V gene: TRBV7-6

CDR3 DNA: TGCAGTGCTAAACTCACTGAAGCTTTCTTT
CDR3 protein: CSAKLTEAFF
D gene: .
clone size: .
J gene: TRBJ1-1
V gene: TRBV20-1

CDR3 DNA: TGTGCCAGCAGCCAAGTCGGAACATTGGGGTATACCGGGGAGCTGTTTTTT
CDR3 protein: CASSQVGTLGYTGELFF
D gene: .
clone size: .
J gene: TRBJ2-2
V gene: TRBV14

CDR3 DNA: TGTGCCAGCAGCTACCCCGCGGCCTCTGGAAACACCATATATTTT
CDR3 protein: CASSYPAASGNTIYF
D gene: .
clone size: few
J gene: TRBJ1-3
V gene: TRBV5-6

CDR3 DNA: TGTGCCAGCAGTGAAACGTGGGACGGCTCCTACAATGAGCAGTTCTTC
CDR3 protein: CASSETWDGSYNEQFF
D gene: .
clone size: .
J gene: TRBJ2-1
V gene: TRBV6-1

CDR3 DNA: TGCGCCAGCAGCGCACAACAGGGGGCGTATGGCTACACCTTC
CDR3 protein: CASSAQQGAYGYTF
D gene: TRBD1
clone size: .
J gene: TRBJ1-2
V gene: TRBV5-1

CDR3 DNA: TGTGCCAGCAATCTACAGGGGGCGAACAATCAGCCCCAGCATTTT
CDR3 protein: CASNLQGANNQPQHF
D gene: TRBD1
clone size: .
J gene: TRBJ1-5
V gene: TRBV2

CDR3 DNA: TGTGCCAGCAGTGAAACCCCACGCGATAATAGCAATCAGCCCCAGCATTTT
CDR3 protein: CASSETPRDNSNQPQHF
D gene: .
clone size: .
J gene: TRBJ1-5
V gene: TRBV2

CDR3 DNA: TGTGCCAGCAGCTCCATTGGGACAGGGGTAGGCGAGCAGTACTTC
CDR3 protein: CASSSIGTGVGEQYF
D gene: TRBD1
clone size: .
J gene: TRBJ2-7
V gene: TRBV7-9

CDR3 DNA: TGCAGCGTTGAAGGGGGTACCTATGGCTACACCTTC
CDR3 protein: CSVEGGTYGYTF
D gene: .
clone size: .
J gene: TRBJ1-2
V gene: TRBV29-1

CDR3 DNA: TGTGCCAGCAGCTTAAGGGAGAACCTCTACGAGCAGTACTTC
CDR3 protein: CASSLRENLYEQYF
D gene: .
clone size: .
J gene: TRBJ2-7
V gene: TRBV11-1

CDR3 DNA: TGTGCCAGCAGTTACTCGATAGGACAGGACGGAAACACCATATATTTT
CDR3 protein: CASSYSIGQDGNTIYF
D gene: TRBD1
clone size: .
J gene: TRBJ1-3
V gene: TRBV6-5

CDR3 DNA: TGTGCCAGCAGCTTGCGAGGTGACTATGGCTACACCTTC
CDR3 protein: CASSLRGDYGYTF
D gene: .
clone size: few
J gene: TRBJ1-2
V gene: TRBV5-4

CDR3 DNA: TGTGCCAGTAGTATCTCGCGACAGGGCTTAGAAGCTTTCTTT
CDR3 protein: CASSISRQGLEAFF
D gene: TRBD1
clone size: .
J gene: TRBJ1-1
V gene: TRBV19

CDR3 DNA: TGCGCCAGCAGCTCGGGATCCACAGATACGCAGTATTTT
CDR3 protein: CASSSGSTDTQYF
D gene: .
clone size: .
J gene: TRBJ2-3
V gene: TRBV5-1

CDR3 DNA: TGTGCCAGCAGCCGAAACAGGGATAGCAATCAGCCCCAGCATTTT
CDR3 protein: CASSRNRDSNQPQHF
D gene: .
clone size: .
J gene: TRBJ1-5
V gene: TRBV6-5

CDR3 DNA: TGCGCCAGCAGCCTAGGACAGGGGAGGATCACAGATACGCAGTATTTT
CDR3 protein: CASSLGQGRITDTQYF
D gene: TRBD1
clone size: .
J gene: TRBJ2-3
V gene: TRBV5-1

CDR3 DNA: TGTGCCAGCAGCACATATAGCAATCAGCCCCAGCATTTT
CDR3 protein: CASSTYSNQPQHF
D gene: .
clone size: .
J gene: TRBJ1-5
V gene: TRBV3-1/TRBV3-2

CDR3 DNA: TGTGCCAGCACCCTGACAGGGAGCAATTCACCCCTCCACTTT
CDR3 protein: CASTLTGSNSPLHF
D gene: TRBD1
clone size: .
J gene: TRBJ1-6
V gene: TRBV6-5

CDR3 DNA: TGTGCCAGCAGGCCGGGACAGGGGTGGAATTCACCCCTCCACTTT
CDR3 protein: CASRPGQGWNSPLHF
D gene: TRBD1
clone size: .
J gene: TRBJ1-6
V gene: TRBV6-5

CDR3 DNA: TGTGCCAGCAGCTCCCCGGGACAGAATTATGGCTACACCTTC
CDR3 protein: CASSSPGQNYGYTF
D gene: TRBD1
clone size: .
J gene: TRBJ1-2
V gene: TRBV27

CDR3 DNA: TGTGCCAGCACCCTGGGGCGGTCATATGGCTACACCTTC
CDR3 protein: CASTLGRSYGYTF
D gene: .
clone size: .
J gene: TRBJ1-2
V gene: TRBV13

CDR3 DNA: TGTGCCAGCGGGAGAGCCGAGCAGTACTTC
CDR3 protein: CASGRAEQYF
D gene: .
clone size: .
J gene: TRBJ2-7
V gene: TRBV2

CDR3 DNA: TGTGCCAGTAGTATACGAGGGGGGCAGGGAAGTTCGAGGGACAATGAGCAGTTCTTC
CDR3 protein: CASSIRGGQGSSRDNEQFF
D gene: .
clone size: .
J gene: TRBJ2-1
V gene: TRBV19

CDR3 DNA: TGTGCCAGCAGCAGCCGGGACAGGGACGAGCAGTACTTC
CDR3 protein: CASSSRDRDEQYF
D gene: .
clone size: .
J gene: TRBJ2-7
V gene: TRBV21-1

CDR3 DNA: TGTGCCAGCTCACCCCGTACGGCTCAATTTGATGGCTACACCTTC
CDR3 protein: CASSPRTAQFDGYTF
D gene: .
clone size: .
J gene: TRBJ1-2
V gene: TRBV18

CDR3 DNA: TGCGCCAGCAGCTCCGGAACCTACAATGAGCAGTTCTTC
CDR3 protein: CASSSGTYNEQFF
D gene: .
clone size: .
J gene: TRBJ2-1
V gene: TRBV5-1